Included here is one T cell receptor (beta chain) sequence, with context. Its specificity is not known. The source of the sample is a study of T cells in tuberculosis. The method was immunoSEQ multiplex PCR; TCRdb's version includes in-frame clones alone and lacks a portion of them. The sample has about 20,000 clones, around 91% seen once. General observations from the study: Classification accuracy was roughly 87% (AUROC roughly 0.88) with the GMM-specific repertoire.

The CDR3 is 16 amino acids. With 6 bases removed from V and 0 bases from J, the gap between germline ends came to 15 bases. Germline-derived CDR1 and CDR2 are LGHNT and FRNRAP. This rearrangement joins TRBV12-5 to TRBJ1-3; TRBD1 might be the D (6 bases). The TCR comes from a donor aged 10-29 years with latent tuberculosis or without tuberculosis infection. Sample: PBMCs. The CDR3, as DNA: TGTGCTAGTGGCTCGACAGGTCCGAGCTCTGGAAACACCATATATTTT. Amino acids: CASGSTGPSSGNTIYF.